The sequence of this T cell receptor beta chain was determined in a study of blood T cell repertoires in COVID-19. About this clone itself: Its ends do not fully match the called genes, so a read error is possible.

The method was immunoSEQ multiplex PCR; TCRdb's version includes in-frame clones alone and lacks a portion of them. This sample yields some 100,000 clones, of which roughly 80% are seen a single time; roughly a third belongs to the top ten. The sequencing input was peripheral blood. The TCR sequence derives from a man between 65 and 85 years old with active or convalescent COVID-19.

CDR3 DNA: TGTGCCAGTAGCGGGAGGAACTACAATGAGCAGTTCTTC. Translation: CASSGRNYNEQFF. The chain recombines TRBV9 with TRBJ2-1; 10 nucleotides align to TRBD2. The CDR3 covers 13 residues. The germline V gene has CDR1 SGDLS and CDR2 YYNGEE.